This T cell receptor (beta chain) stems from a study of identical twins. Points from the study as a whole: The models systematically underestimated how much out-of-frame TCR alpha was shared in monozygotic twins. Twin pairs' shared out-of-frame alpha sequences were enriched in low generation probability. Sequences that were beta out-of-frame showed weaker excess twin sharing.

Germline V CDR1 and CDR2: MDHEN, SYDVKM. This CDR3 is built from 15 residues. Trimming removed 8 bases from V and 6 bases from J, with 21 bases in between. This clonotype was seen more than once but under ten times. Its antigen is unidentified. Everyone who donated was a healthy Caucasian. TCRdb fed the 5' RACE reads into MiXCR, producing one record per CDR3 protein. The table lists around 1.7 million distinct CDR3 sequences, less than 35% of them singletons. This TCR came from a newborn girl in good health. The chain has TRBV28 and TRBJ2-3; D possibly uses TRBD1 or TRBD2 (6 bases each). Sequencing input: cord blood. The CDR3 coding sequence is TGTGCCAGCGACATTGGGCAGGGGAGGAAGGATACGCAGTATTTT. Its protein product is CASDIGQGRKDTQYF.